This T cell receptor (beta chain) was captured in a study of blood T cell repertoires in COVID-19 (TCRdb year 2020). Turning to the overall study: The collaborator samples originated in the United States, Italy and Spain and spanned the acute and convalescent phases of COVID-19. The material from the prospective study consisted of cDNA or gDNA derived from T cells, B-cell-depleted T cells, or PBMCs. The dataset comprised deeply sampled blood TCRbeta repertoires from subjects exposed to, actively infected with, or recovered from COVID-19. A freely available public database, intended as a resource for researchers studying the immune response to SARS-CoV-2, is where the repertoires were released. Samples were obtained from the ongoing ImmuneRACE study (first 160 participants) and from 1,254 subjects provided by 6 global collaborators. The sample metadata nearly always contained a de-identified subject ID, COVID-19 status, age in years and sex. Where available, HLA class I and class II types were taken from metadata supplied by the sample provider and were not determined by assay-based typing. General study outcomes and caveats: The quantity of clinical and demographic metadata differed by source and by participant and was supplied without curation.

Each collaborating institution followed its own protocols to collect whole blood in K2EDTA tubes. For TCRbeta analysis, collaborators shipped samples as frozen whole blood, isolated PBMCs, or DNA extracted from either of those sample types. Details on this clone: Its target antigen remains unknown. The record has no base qualities; no much larger clone is one base away.

TCRbeta CDR3 regions were amplified from genomic DNA using the immunoSEQ Assay, a bias-controlled multiplex PCR. Concerning the study's data processing: The number of nucleated cells in each sample was estimated from the amplification of reference gene primers within the assay. To quantify the absolute abundance of each unique TCRbeta CDR3 rearrangement, sequence reads were collapsed and filtered. For each sample, productive Simpson clonality was calculated by taking the square root of Simpson's diversity index across productive rearrangements. The source is immuneACCESS, and TCRdb retained only in-frame sequences with V and J called. Part of the clones is not carried over; for the studies checked, unresolved V genes explain less than half of this, and the remainder is unexplained. The V and J calls and clone size come from that table; D and trimming were worked out from the DNA. For this sample there are about 24,000 clones; about 84% appear just once. In total, the top ten clones hold about 30% of the sample.

The trim is 0 bases for V and 2 bases for J, with a gap of 14 bases between the germline ends. According to the germline V gene, CDR1 reads SGHDN and CDR2 reads FVKESK. The CDR3 sequence holds 17 residues, the cysteine and phenylalanine included. CDR3 DNA only is kept here, 51 bases in frame from base 1. The source material was peripheral blood. The clonotype was recovered from a human donor with active COVID-19. The donor label of this sample is uncertain. This receptor chain uses TRBV14 and TRBJ1-3; matching of 5 bases hints at TRBD1 as the D gene. The CDR3 region has the sequence CASSQDLLGEAGNTIYF. At the DNA level, the sequence is TGTGCCAGCAGCCAAGATCTTCTAGGGGAGGCTGGAAACACCATATATTTT.